These 26 T cell receptor beta chains were all obtained from the same sample, sequenced in a study of CD8+CD57+ T cells in acquired aplastic anemia. Genomic DNA, the template, was used for profiling of the TCR beta VDJ and CDR3. TCRdb called the reads again in MiXCR, with one record for every CDR3 protein. The sample lists hundreds of thousands of distinct CDR3 sequences; 60% to 80% were seen once. Material for sequencing was sorted CD4+, CD8+, or CD8+CD57+ T cells (not recorded which) from PBMCs. The receptors come from a human donor in good health, serving as a control.

This chain connects TRBV7-2 to TRBJ2-7; TRBD1 might be the D (5 bases). The CDR3 has 15 residues. The ends were cut back, 6 bases at V and 4 bases at J, with 19 bases in the middle. CDR1 is SGHTA, CDR2 FQGNSA, per germline. The CDR3 DNA is TGTGCCAGCAGTGCGCTACAGGTTAAGGAGTACGAGCAGTACTTC. This codes for CASSALQVKEYEQYF.

A remark on this clonotype: One end of the junction does not line up with germline, which may come from a read error. The chain combines TRBV5-1 with TRBJ2-5, with a tentative D call TRBD1 (6 bases). The V gene's germline CDR1 is SGHRS and CDR2 YFSETQ. The CDR3 has 14 residues. DNA for the CDR3: TGTGCCAGCAGCCTCAAAGGGGGTGAAGAGACCCAGTACTTC. Protein sequence: CASSLKGGEETQYF.

The chain employs TRBV7-2 and TRBJ1-5; possible D gene TRBD1, 6 bases. Trimming cost V 5 bases and J 11 bases, with 19 bases left between them. From germline, CDR1 is SGHTA and CDR2 FQGNSA. The CDR3 loop spans 14 amino acids. Written as DNA, the CDR3 is TGTGCCAGCAGCCCTACAGGGTTTGGGGAGACCCAGCATTTT. It codes for CASSPTGFGETQHF. The entire variable domain, with the rest obtained from reference TRBV7-2 and TRBJ1-5, is as follows: GAGVSQSPSNKVTEKGKDVELRCDPISGHTALYWYRQSLGQGLEFLIYFQGNSAPDKSGLPSDRFSAERTGGSVSTLTIQRTQQEDSAVYLCASSPTGFGETQHFGDGTRLSIL.

Worth noting for this clonotype: Compared with germline, one end of the junction differs, possibly owing to a read error. V is TRBV7-2 and J is TRBJ1-1, with D possibly matching TRBD1 (5 bases). Per the germline V gene, CDR1 is SGHTA and CDR2 is FQGNSA. There are 15 residues in the CDR3. CDR3 nucleotide sequence: TGCGACAGCACCTTTCCCCGTAACATGAACACTGAAGCTTTCTTT. Amino acids: CDSTFPRNMNTEAFF.

Concerning this clonotype itself: In this CDR3 the conserved last residue, phenylalanine or tryptophan, is missing, so a read error is likely. It is unclear where the CDR3 begins or ends on the DNA, so no DNA is shown, and the CDR3 is as TCRdb lists it. The chain combines TRBV9 with TRBJ2-3; the D segment call TRBD2 is taken from the table without a DNA check. Germline V gene lookup returns CDR1 SGDLS and CDR2 YYNGEE. From its first to its last residue, the CDR3 has 13 amino acids. The CDR3 reads CASSVEGRDTLFV.

In the case of this clonotype: The CDR3 does not close with the conserved phenylalanine or tryptophan, likely indicating a read error. No DNA is shown, since the ends of the CDR3 on it are uncertain; the CDR3 is the one TCRdb lists. The gene calls are TRBV10-3 and TRBJ2-5; the table's TRBD1 call for D was not verified on the DNA. The CDR3 comprises 14 residues, both ends counted. The germline V gene encodes CDR1 ENHRY and CDR2 SYGVKD. The CDR3 loop is CAISGEDSGGNPFG.

This clonotype has at least ten counts. The chain joins TRBV20-1 to TRBJ2-3, with 10 bases aligning to TRBD2. Germline loops: CDR1 DFQATT, CDR2 SNEGSKA (reference sequence). V was pared by 6 bases and J by 1 base, with 10 bases of the junction left unmatched. This CDR3 comprises 16 residues. CDR3 in DNA: TGCAGTGCGCTAGACGGTAGCGGGGGGCGCACAGATACGCAGTATTTT. It translates to CSALDGSGGRTDTQYF.

The CDR3 coding sequence is TGCAGTGCTAGTCTCCCAGGCGGGGGTTATGGCTACACCTTC. Protein sequence: CSASLPGGGYGYTF. The gene calls are TRBV20-1 and TRBJ1-2; D perhaps matches TRBD1 (5 bases). V lost 3 bases and J lost 5, with 16 bases in between. The germline gives CDR1 DFQATT, CDR2 SNEGSKA (reference sequence). The length of the CDR3 is 14 residues.

To note about this clonotype: Compared with germline, one end of the junction differs, possibly owing to a read error. V and J are TRBV18 and TRBJ1-1; D unclear. The CDR3 spans 14 residues. The V gene's germline CDR1 is KGHSH and CDR2 LQKENI. The CDR3 spells CASSPPSATTEAFF. CDR3 nucleotide sequence: TGTGCCAGTTCACCACCGTCGGCAACCACTGAAGCTTTCTTT.

This clonotype occurred many times. This rearrangement joins TRBV5-1 to TRBJ2-3; D is unresolved. This CDR3 contains 15 residues. The V end was cut by 2 bases, the J end by 2 bases, with 12 bases between. CDR1 SGHRS and CDR2 YFSETQ come from the germline V gene. CDR3 amino acids: CASSFRLANTDTQYF. As DNA, the CDR3 is TGCGCCAGCAGCTTCCGACTGGCGAACACAGATACGCAGTATTTT.

This clonotype was found many times. The chain is built from TRBV25-1 and TRBJ2-7; no clear D. CDR1 is MGHDK, CDR2 SYGVNS, per germline. This CDR3 region has 13 residues. V was pared by 4 bases and J by 7 bases, with 14 bases between. The CDR3 spells CASSGSPSVEQYF. In DNA form, the CDR3 reads TGTGCCAGCAGTGGCTCTCCATCGGTGGAGCAGTACTTC.

As to this clonotype: The CDR3 ends on some other residue instead of the conserved phenylalanine or tryptophan, so this is likely a read error. The limits of the CDR3 on the DNA are not certain, so only TCRdb's listed CDR3 is given. The chain couples TRBV2 to TRBJ1-5; the table's D call, TRBD1, was not checked against the DNA. The germline gives CDR1 SNHLY, CDR2 FYNNEI. The CDR3 length is 15 residues, termini included. The CDR3 reads CASGGGFEKPQHFRD.

For this clonotype: The final CDR3 position lacks the conserved phenylalanine or tryptophan, pointing to a likely read error. The DNA is left out, because the CDR3 cannot be placed on it with certainty; the CDR3 is given as TCRdb lists it. The chain carries TRBV2 and TRBJ1-5. The CDR3 length equals 15 residues, ends included. CDR1 SNHLY and CDR2 FYNNEI come from the germline V gene. CDR3 sequence: CASSANLYNEQFFEP.

This clonotype was detected many times. This rearrangement joins TRBV27 to TRBJ1-6; TRBD1 agrees at 8 bases. The junction had 11 bases not matched to a gene; V was cut back by 6 bases and J by 10 bases. The CDR3 has 15 amino acids. Germline CDR1 is MNHEY and CDR2 is SMNVEV (reference sequence). The CDR3 is CASSVLQGVGSPLHF. CDR3 in DNA: TGTGCCAGCAGCGTCCTACAGGGGGTAGGATCACCCCTCCACTTT.

This clonotype has only one observation. This chain links TRBV10-2 with TRBJ1-1; no clear D gene. The CDR3 covers 14 residues. Per the germline V gene, CDR1 is WSHSY and CDR2 is SAAADI. V was pared by 7 bases and J by 1 base, with 13 bases between. The CDR3 loop reads CASIVALGNTEAFF. CDR3 sequence (DNA): TGCGCCAGCATTGTCGCCCTTGGGAACACTGAAGCTTTCTTT.

About this clonotype itself: Germline is not matched at one junction end, which may reflect a read error. The gene calls are TRBV6-5 and TRBJ1-2; D is undetermined. The CDR3 loop spans 11 amino acids. CDR1 is MNHEY and CDR2 is SVGAGI in the germline V gene. CDR3 sequence (DNA): TGTGCCACCAGTTCGCGGGGTGGAGACACCTTT. Its translation: CATSSRGGDTF.

A remark on this clonotype: The junction and the germline gene differ at one end; a read error may be behind it. The V and J genes are TRBV10-1 and TRBJ1-2; D is ambiguous. CDR3 length equals 14 residues. Germline V lookup: CDR1 WNHNN, CDR2 SYGVQD (reference sequence). CDR3 in DNA: TGCGCCAGCAGTTTGGGCGTCAGCTCCTTCGCGCAGTCTTTC. Its translation is CASSLGVSSFAQSF.

With respect to this clonotype: A read error may account for a junction end that differs from germline. This chain joins TRBV20-1 and TRBJ1-2; the match to TRBD1 covers 8 bases. The V gene's germline CDR1 is DFQATT and CDR2 SNEGSKA (reference sequence). The CDR3 totals 11 residues. CDR3: CSAVGLQGGAF. The CDR3 bases are TGCAGTGCTGTAGGGCTACAGGGGGGCGCCTTC.

This clonotype has at least ten counts. The chain is built from TRBV6-5 and TRBJ1-5; D remains ambiguous. With 5 bases removed from V and 7 bases from J, the gap between germline ends came to 9 bases. The CDR3 contains 12 residues. Germline assignment: CDR1 MNHEY and CDR2 SVGAGI. CDR3 region: CASSGNGQPQHF. The CDR3 coding sequence is TGTGCCAGCAGTGGAAATGGGCAGCCCCAGCATTTT.

The genes are TRBV25-1 and TRBJ2-7; 8 bases are shared with TRBD1. The CDR3 has 16 residues. Looked up from germline, CDR1 is MGHDK and CDR2 is SYGVNS. The V and J ends lost 4 bases and 7 bases, in that order; junction bases with no gene match: 15. CDR3 nucleotides: TGTGCCAGCAGTGGCCGGACGGACAGGGCCTACGAGGAGCAGTACTTC. Its translation: CASSGRTDRAYEEQYF.

The chain is built from TRBV12-3 or TRBV12-4 and TRBJ1-2; D is uncertain. The CDR3 loop spans 12 amino acids. The germline V and J ends were trimmed by 6 bases and 2 bases, with 7 bases remaining between them. This chain's CDR3 is CASRDLNYGYTF. Written as DNA, the CDR3 is TGTGCCAGCAGAGACCTGAACTATGGCTACACCTTC.

Comment on this clonotype: One end of the junction varies from germline; a read error may be responsible. The rearrangement joins TRBV7-3 to TRBJ2-3; no clear D. This CDR3 region has 14 residues. Germline V gene sequence: CDR1 SGHTA, CDR2 FQGTGA. The CDR3 DNA reads TGTGCCAGCAGCAAAGGGCCGGACCAAGATACCCAGTACTTT. The encoded protein is CASSKGPDQDTQYF.

The chain uses TRBV20-1 and TRBJ2-5; no firm D call. With 4 bases removed from V and 7 bases from J, the gap between germline ends came to 16 bases. The length of the CDR3 is 13 residues. Germline CDR1 is DFQATT and CDR2 is SNEGSKA (reference sequence). This CDR3 is CSAIPHPPGTQYF. The CDR3 nucleotides are TGCAGTGCTATCCCCCACCCTCCGGGGACCCAGTACTTC.

J is TRBJ2-5 and V is TRBV15; 10 bases match TRBD1. Germline CDR1 reads LNHNV; CDR2 reads YYDKDF (reference sequence). This CDR3 spans 13 amino acids. V gave up 3 bases and J gave up 7 bases; unmatched junction bases: 2. Here the CDR3 reads CATSSGQGGTQYF. The CDR3 DNA reads TGTGCCACCAGCAGTGGACAGGGGGGGACCCAGTACTTC.

To note about this clonotype: Because the CDR3 is missing its conserved closing phenylalanine or tryptophan, this is likely a read error. V gene TRBV7-3 combines with J gene TRBJ1-4, with D maybe TRBD1 (5 bases). Trimming took off 5 bases at V and 3 bases at J, with 10 bases between the two ends. Germline loops: CDR1 SGHTA, CDR2 FQGTGA. The CDR3 consists of 14 residues. The CDR3: CASSPGLPNEKLFC. The CDR3 bases are TGTGCCAGCAGCCCGGGGCTCCCTAATGAAAAACTGTTTTGT.

This clonotype has just a few counts. The chain combines TRBV2 with TRBJ1-5; D is ambiguous. V dropped 4 bases and J dropped 3 bases, with 7 bases sitting between them. This CDR3 has 13 residues. Germline CDR1 reads SNHLY; CDR2 reads FYNNEI. CDR3 region: CASSVGPNQPQHF. CDR3 coding DNA: TGTGCCAGCAGTGTCGGTCCCAATCAGCCCCAGCATTTT.